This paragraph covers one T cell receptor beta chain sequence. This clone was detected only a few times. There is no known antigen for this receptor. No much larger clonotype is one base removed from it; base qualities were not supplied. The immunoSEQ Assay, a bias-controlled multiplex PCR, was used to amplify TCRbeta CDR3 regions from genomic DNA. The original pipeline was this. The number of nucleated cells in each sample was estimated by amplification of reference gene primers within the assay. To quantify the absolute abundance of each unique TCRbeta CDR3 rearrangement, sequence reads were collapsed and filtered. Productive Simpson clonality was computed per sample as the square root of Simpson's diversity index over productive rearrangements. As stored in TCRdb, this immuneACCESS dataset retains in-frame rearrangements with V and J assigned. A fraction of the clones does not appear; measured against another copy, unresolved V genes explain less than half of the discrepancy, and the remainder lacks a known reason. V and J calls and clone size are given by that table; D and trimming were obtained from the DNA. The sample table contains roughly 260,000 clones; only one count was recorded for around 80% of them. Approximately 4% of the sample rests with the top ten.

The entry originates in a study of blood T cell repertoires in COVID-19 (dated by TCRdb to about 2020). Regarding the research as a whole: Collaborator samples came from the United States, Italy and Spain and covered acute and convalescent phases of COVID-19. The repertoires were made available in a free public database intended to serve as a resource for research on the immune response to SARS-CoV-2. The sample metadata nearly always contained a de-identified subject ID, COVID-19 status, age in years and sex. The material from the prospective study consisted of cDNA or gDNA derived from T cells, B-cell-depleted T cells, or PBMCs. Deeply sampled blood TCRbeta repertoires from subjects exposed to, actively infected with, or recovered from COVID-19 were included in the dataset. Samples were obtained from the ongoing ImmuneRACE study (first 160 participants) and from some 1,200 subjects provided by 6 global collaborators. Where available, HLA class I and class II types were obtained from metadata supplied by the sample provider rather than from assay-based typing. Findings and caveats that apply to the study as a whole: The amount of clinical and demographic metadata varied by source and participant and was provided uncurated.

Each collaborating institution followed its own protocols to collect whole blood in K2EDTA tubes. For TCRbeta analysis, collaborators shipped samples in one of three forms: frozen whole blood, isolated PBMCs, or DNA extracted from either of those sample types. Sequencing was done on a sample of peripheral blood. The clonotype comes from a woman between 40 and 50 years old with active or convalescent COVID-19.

The DNA sequence is given as TGCAGTGCCCGTACCCGGGAGCAGTTCTTC. Its translation is CSARTREQFF. The sequence links TRBV20-1 to TRBJ2-1; no D gene is confidently identified. The CDR3 covers 10 residues, taking in both the cysteine and the phenylalanine. The read is trimmed to its CDR3 DNA, 30 bases read in frame from base 1. The germline V gene (reference sequence) sets CDR1 to DFQATT and CDR2 to SNEGSKA. Cut back by 6 bases and 10 bases, the V and J ends lie 10 bases apart.